A single sample gave rise to the 25 T cell receptor beta chains below, sequenced in a study of PD-L1 blockade in urothelial cancer. Sequencing used immunoSEQ multiplex PCR; TCRdb keeps in-frame clones, though not all of them. Of roughly 77,000 clones in the sample, around 84% were seen once. Stated time point: pretreatment peripheral blood. Sequencing used PBMCs, obtained around atezolizumab (anti-PD-L1) treatment. These receptors were collected from a woman in her 70s with urothelial cancer.

J is TRBJ2-1 and V is TRBV6-5, with a tentative D call TRBD1 (5 bases). The V and J ends lost 4 bases and 4 bases respectively, with 8 bases between them. This CDR3 spans 13 amino acids. Per germline, CDR1 MNHEY and CDR2 SVGAGI. CDR3 coding DNA: TGTGCCAGCAGTTTCAGGGATTACAATGAGCAGTTCTTC. Amino acid sequence: CASSFRDYNEQFF.

The CDR3 DNA reads TGTGCCAGCGGCCGGACAGGGGGAAGCAATCAGCCCCAGCATTTT. Amino acids: CASGRTGGSNQPQHF. V gene TRBV2 combines with J gene TRBJ1-5; 10 bases match TRBD1. CDR1 and CDR2 from the germline V gene are SNHLY and FYNNEI. Trimming cost V 8 bases and J 1 base; bases outside gene matches: 5. This CDR3 region has 15 residues.

The chain uses TRBV6-6 and TRBJ2-1; no firm D call. Trimming left V 6 bases short and J 4 bases short, with 13 bases between. The CDR3 spans 14 residues. Germline CDR1 reads MNHNY; CDR2 reads SVGAGI (reference sequence). This chain's CDR3 is CASRYSAVYNEQFF. DNA for the CDR3: TGTGCCAGCAGATATAGTGCGGTATACAATGAGCAGTTCTTC.

This chain links TRBV28 with TRBJ1-5; D might be TRBD1 (6 bases). This CDR3 spans 15 amino acids. The germline gives CDR1 MDHEN, CDR2 SYDVKM. V was cut by 4 bases and J by 0 bases, with 10 bases left in between. The CDR3, as DNA: TGTGCCAGCAGTTCGCGGACAGCTAGCAATCAGCCCCAGCATTTT. This sequence encodes CASSSRTASNQPQHF.

V gene TRBV7-7 combines with J gene TRBJ2-2, with 7 positions matching TRBD1. Trimming at V came to 3 bases and at J to 6 bases, leaving 7 bases not matched to a gene. This CDR3 is built from 15 residues. CDR1 is SSHAT and CDR2 is FNYEAQ in the germline V gene (reference sequence). The CDR3 DNA reads as TGTGCCAGCAGCTTGGACCGACAGGGCGCCGGGGAGCTGTTTTTT. Translating it yields CASSLDRQGAGELFF.

This clone showed up just once. V usage is TRBV5-1 and J usage is TRBJ1-3; 8 nucleotides align to TRBD1. The CDR3 spans 16 residues. The germline V gene encodes CDR1 SGHRS and CDR2 YFSETQ. Trimming removed 0 bases from V and 0 bases from J; junction bases left unmatched: 2. Here the CDR3 DNA reads TGCGCCAGCAGCTTGGGGGACAGGATCTCTGGAAACACCATATATTTT. This encodes CASSLGDRISGNTIYF.

The chain uses TRBV29-1 and TRBJ2-5; D uncertain. CDR3 length equals 11 residues. Per germline, CDR1 SQVTM and CDR2 ANQGSEA. Deletions cut 6 bases from V and 5 bases from J, with 10 bases between. The CDR3 DNA sequence: TGCAGCGTAGTACAGAGTGAGACCCAGTACTTC. As protein: CSVVQSETQYF.

This clone was picked up a small number of times. CDR3 region: CASSIVAAYSNQPQHF. The CDR3 nucleotides are TGTGCCAGTAGTATAGTAGCAGCTTATAGCAATCAGCCCCAGCATTTT. The chain carries TRBV19 and TRBJ1-5; D not resolved. CDR3 length: 16 amino acids. V shed 1 base and J shed 0 bases, with 10 bases lying between them. CDR1 and CDR2 (germline): LNHDA, SQIVND (reference sequence).

The chain is built from TRBV19 and TRBJ1-1, with D maybe TRBD1 (5 bases). The V end lost 3 bases, the J end lost 2 bases, and 16 bases lay between the germline ends. The germline V gene encodes CDR1 LNHDA and CDR2 SQIVND (reference sequence). The CDR3 runs to 16 residues. The CDR3 DNA follows: TGTGCCAGTAGTATGTTAATGGGAAGGGGAAACACTGAAGCTTTCTTT. As protein: CASSMLMGRGNTEAFF.

The gene calls are TRBV28 and TRBJ2-7; TRBD2 aligns across 12 bases. There are 16 residues in the CDR3. V trimming: 3 bases; J trimming: 7 bases; junction bases outside the gene matches: 10. Germline assignment: CDR1 MDHEN and CDR2 SYDVKM. CDR3 sequence (DNA): TGTGCCAGCAGTTTTTTCGTGACTAGCGGGGGCGGGGAGCAGTACTTC. It encodes CASSFFVTSGGGEQYF. Variable domain in full (rest from reference TRBV28 and TRBJ2-7): DVKVTQSSRYLVKRTGEKVFLECVQDMDHENMFWYRQDPGLGLRLIYFSYDVKMKEKGDIPEGYSVSREKKERFSLILESASTNQTSMYLCASSFFVTSGGGEQYFGPGTRLTVT.

This rearrangement joins TRBV7-2 to TRBJ2-5, with D perhaps matching TRBD1 (6 bases). V lost 1 base and J lost 1, with 10 bases in between. Germline V gene sequence: CDR1 SGHTA, CDR2 FQGNSA. The CDR3 spans 15 residues. The CDR3 here is CASSLVGQTQETQYF. In DNA, the CDR3 is TGTGCCAGCAGCTTAGTCGGACAGACCCAAGAGACCCAGTACTTC.

V gene TRBV9 combines with J gene TRBJ2-5; a weak D match, TRBD1 (6 bases). Per the germline V gene, CDR1 is SGDLS and CDR2 is YYNGEE. V dropped 1 base and J dropped 5 bases, with 9 bases sitting between them. CDR3 length equals 13 residues. CDR3 residues: CASSVYGGETQYF. CDR3 bases: TGTGCCAGCAGCGTATATGGGGGCGAGACCCAGTACTTC.

The chain links TRBV5-4 to TRBJ2-3; 8 nucleotides agree with TRBD2. The CDR3 sequence is 16 residues long. Germline loops: CDR1 SGHNT, CDR2 YYREEE (reference sequence). V was clipped by 0 bases and J by 2 bases; unmatched bases: 5. CDR3 coding DNA: TGTGCCAGCAGCTTGGGTCCAGCGGGGGTCACAGATACGCAGTATTTT. Encoded protein: CASSLGPAGVTDTQYF.

This chain links TRBV27 with TRBJ2-1, with 12 bases lining up with TRBD2. The CDR3 loop spans 15 amino acids. CDR1 is MNHEY, CDR2 SMNVEV, per germline (reference sequence). The V gene end was trimmed by 5 bases and the J gene end by 8 bases; junction bases not matched to a gene: 7. The CDR3 DNA reads TGTGCCAGCAGTACACCTAGCGGGGGGGCCTATGAGCAGTTCTTC. It specifies CASSTPSGGAYEQFF.

The table lists this clone with a count of one. The V and J genes are TRBV6-1 and TRBJ1-4; a possible D gene is TRBD1 (6 bases). Germline-derived CDR1 and CDR2 are MNHNS and SASEGT. V lost 5 bases and J 4 bases, leaving 11 bases between the germline ends. This CDR3 is 14 amino acids long. The CDR3 DNA follows: TGTGCCAGCAGTTGGACAGCCCTTAATGAAAAACTGTTTTTT. It encodes CASSWTALNEKLFF.

The chain combines TRBV15 with TRBJ1-6, with no clear D. Germline loops: CDR1 LNHNV, CDR2 YYDKDF (reference sequence). Trimming took off 0 bases at V and 17 bases at J, with 17 bases between the two ends. This CDR3 spans 14 amino acids. DNA for the CDR3: TGTGCCACCAGCAGAGATTATTTCGGCAGGCAAATCCACTTT. Encoded protein: CATSRDYFGRQIHF.

The chain uses TRBV27 and TRBJ1-5; D remains unclear. V lost 10 bases and J lost 3, with 16 bases in between. This CDR3 contains 14 residues. Germline V CDR1 and CDR2: MNHEY, SMNVEV (reference sequence). CDR3 coding DNA: TGTGCCAACCCGGGAAGCAGCGACAATCAGCCCCAGCATTTT. Translated: CANPGSSDNQPQHF.

The genes are TRBV6-5 and TRBJ2-7, with TRBD2 identical over 10 bases. V lost 0 bases and J lost 5; bases outside the gene matches: 7. Germline V CDR1 and CDR2: MNHEY, SVGAGI. This CDR3 has 16 residues. The CDR3 DNA reads TGTGCCAGCAGTTACTCGAATAGCGGGGGGCGCCACGAGCAGTACTTC. Protein: CASSYSNSGGRHEQYF.

V usage is TRBV2 and J usage is TRBJ1-1; D is possibly TRBD1 (5 bases). The V gene lost 6 bases and the J gene lost 1 base, with 18 bases spanning the gap. This CDR3 spans 16 amino acids. In germline, CDR1 is SNHLY, CDR2 FYNNEI. This CDR3 is CASRESGTGENTEAFF. The CDR3 region has the DNA TGTGCCAGCAGGGAATCAGGGACTGGGGAGAACACTGAAGCTTTCTTT.

The chain employs TRBV28 and TRBJ1-5; D is perhaps TRBD1 (6 bases). CDR1 is MDHEN, CDR2 SYDVKM, per germline. The CDR3 has 15 amino acids. Trimming took 6 bases from V and 9 from J, leaving 21 bases between them. The chain's CDR3 is CASSFDRLLGWPQHF. As DNA, the CDR3 is TGTGCCAGCAGCTTCGACAGGCTCCTGGGTTGGCCCCAGCATTTT.

This clone occurred once. This sequence joins TRBV4-2 and TRBJ1-1; D gene ambiguous. Trimming stripped 0 bases from V and 1 base from J, with 18 bases between. Germline V gene sequence: CDR1 LGHNA, CDR2 YNFKEQ. The CDR3 extends over 18 amino acids. CDR3 nucleotide sequence: TGTGCCAGCAGCCAAGATCAGGTAGGGAGGCGGTCGAACACTGAAGCTTTCTTT. This encodes CASSQDQVGRRSNTEAFF.

The V call is TRBV2, the J call TRBJ1-5; tentatively, D is TRBD1 (6 bases). Deletions cut 6 bases from V and 2 bases from J, with 14 bases between. Germline V CDR1 and CDR2: SNHLY, FYNNEI. The CDR3 is 15 amino acids. The CDR3, as DNA: TGTGCCAGCAGCCGCGACGAGGGGGGCAATCAGCCCCAGCATTTT. Translating gives CASSRDEGGNQPQHF.

The chain has TRBV5-1 and TRBJ2-5, with TRBD1 matching 9 bases. This CDR3 contains 14 residues. V trimming: 4 bases; J trimming: 5 bases; junction bases outside the gene matches: 6. Germline CDR1 is SGHRS and CDR2 is YFSETQ. Written as DNA, the CDR3 is TGCGCCAGCAGCGCCGCGACAGGGGGTGAGACCCAGTACTTC. It specifies CASSAATGGETQYF.

This chain connects TRBV6-5 to TRBJ2-7; 7 bases match TRBD2. The germline V gene has CDR1 MNHEY and CDR2 SVGAGI. The CDR3 runs 13 residues. The trim removed 6 bases at V and 0 bases at J, leaving 2 bases unmatched. CDR3 amino acids: CASRRGGSYEQYF. Here the CDR3 DNA reads TGTGCCAGCAGACGCGGGGGCTCCTACGAGCAGTACTTC.

A single count supports this clone. This chain connects TRBV6-4 to TRBJ1-1; D is unclear. The CDR3 extends over 13 amino acids. The germline gives CDR1 MRHNA, CDR2 SNTAGT. With 5 bases removed from V and 1 base from J, the gap between germline ends came to 8 bases. CDR3 region: CASSRDWNTEAFF. The CDR3 DNA follows: TGTGCCAGCAGTCGAGACTGGAACACTGAAGCTTTCTTT.